The 10 T cell receptor beta chains listed next were all sequenced from one sample in a study of blood T cell repertoires in COVID-19. The protocol was immunoSEQ multiplex PCR, while the TCRdb copy is restricted to in-frame clones and leaves out a portion. The sample lists roughly 180,000 clones; around 85% were seen once. The sample taken for sequencing was PBMCs or T cells enriched from blood (not recorded which). The origin of the receptors is a man aged 40-55 years who had recovered from COVID-19.

The V and J genes are TRBV9 and TRBJ2-5; TRBD2 aligns across 8 bases. With V trimmed by 2 bases and J by 0 bases, 6 bases remained unmatched. Germline CDR1 and CDR2: SGDLS and YYNGEE. The length of the CDR3 is 16 residues. CDR3 bases: TGTGCCAGCAGCGTCGGTAGCGGGGTTAACCAAGAGACCCAGTACTTC. Amino acid sequence: CASSVGSGVNQETQYF. Combining the CDR3 with reference TRBV9 and TRBJ2-5 gives the whole variable domain DSGVTQTPKHLITATGQRVTLRCSPRSGDLSVYWYQQSLDQGLQFLIQYYNGEERAKGNILERFSAQQFPDLHSELNLSSLELGDSALYFCASSVGSGVNQETQYFGPGTRLLVL.

This clone was observed a few times. V and J are TRBV5-1 and TRBJ1-1; 7 bases are shared with TRBD1. The CDR3 is made up of 15 amino acids. V was pared by 4 bases and J by 0 bases, with 6 bases of the junction left unmatched. Germline loops: CDR1 SGHRS, CDR2 YFSETQ. The CDR3 loop reads CASSRQGLLNTEAFF. The CDR3 DNA is TGCGCCAGCAGCCGACAGGGCCTGTTGAACACTGAAGCTTTCTTT.

V is TRBV27 and J is TRBJ1-2; D is possibly TRBD1 (6 bases). Germline CDR1 MNHEY, CDR2 SMNVEV (reference sequence). The V and J ends lost 9 bases and 2 bases respectively, with 10 bases between them. The CDR3 is made up of 12 amino acids. CDR3 loop: CASSDRNYGYTF. The CDR3 DNA is TGTGCCAGTTCGGACAGAAACTATGGCTACACCTTC.

The chain is built from TRBV19 and TRBJ1-1; possible D gene TRBD1, 5 bases. V was pared by 3 bases and J by 3 bases, with 8 bases between. Germline V lookup: CDR1 LNHDA, CDR2 SQIVND (reference sequence). This CDR3 is 13 amino acids long. For the CDR3, the DNA is TGTGCCAGTAGTATCTCAGGGCACACTGAAGCTTTCTTT. Translating it yields CASSISGHTEAFF.

The V and J genes are TRBV10-3 and TRBJ2-2; 8 nucleotides agree with TRBD1. The length of the CDR3 is 15 residues. Germline CDR1 reads ENHRY; CDR2 reads SYGVKD. After removal of 10 bases from V and 2 bases from J, the junction contained 9 bases not matched to a gene. As DNA, the CDR3 is TGTGCCAGCGTAAATGACAGGGGAAACACCGGGGAGCTGTTTTTT. The encoded protein is CASVNDRGNTGELFF.

The chain carries TRBV5-8 and TRBJ2-7; D gene uncertain. The germline V and J ends were trimmed by 3 bases and 2 bases, with 9 bases remaining between them. The CDR3 extends over 13 amino acids. Germline loops: CDR1 SGHTS, CDR2 YDEGEE. The CDR3 DNA reads TGTGCCAGCAGCTCAGGTTTCGCCTACGAGCAGTACTTC. Translation: CASSSGFAYEQYF.

The chain uses TRBV2 and TRBJ2-5; D ambiguous. This CDR3 spans 11 amino acids. Deletions cut 8 bases from V and 5 bases from J, with 9 bases between. Per the germline V gene, CDR1 is SNHLY and CDR2 is FYNNEI. The CDR3 loop reads CASRLQETQYF. In DNA form, the CDR3 reads TGTGCCAGCCGCCTACAGGAGACCCAGTACTTC.

This clone was detected once. This chain links TRBV13 with TRBJ2-7, with 11 bases fitting TRBD1. V was pared by 3 bases and J by 7 bases, with 5 bases of the junction left unmatched. Germline V gives CDR1 PRHDT, CDR2 FYEKMQ (reference sequence). There are 14 residues in the CDR3. The CDR3 region has the DNA TGTGCCAGCAGCTTTGGACAGGGGGCGGGAGAGCAGTACTTC. Its translation: CASSFGQGAGEQYF.

In this sample, this clone turned up many times. The rearrangement joins TRBV3-1 (or the pseudogene TRBV3-2) to TRBJ1-1, with a possible D match to TRBD1 (5 bases). Germline CDR1 is LGHDT and CDR2 is YNNKEL (reference sequence). The CDR3 length is 14 residues. V lost 5 bases to trimming and J lost 2 bases, with 12 bases between them. CDR3 residues: CASSSQALNTEAFF. CDR3 DNA sequence: TGTGCCAGCAGCTCACAGGCACTAAACACTGAAGCTTTCTTT.

CDR3 sequence: CSVEDSPDKGTEAFF. Written as DNA, the CDR3 is TGCAGCGTTGAAGATTCTCCGGACAAGGGGACTGAAGCTTTCTTT. The rearrangement links TRBV29-1 to TRBJ1-1; possibly TRBD1 for D (5 bases). Germline V CDR1 and CDR2: SQVTM, ANQGSEA. The germline V and J ends were trimmed by 0 bases and 5 bases, with 16 bases remaining between them. This CDR3 has 15 residues.